This T cell receptor (beta chain) was obtained from a study of Ad26.COV2.S vaccination and SARS-CoV-2 variants. General study results and limits: Substantial breadth was reportedly displayed by spike-specific CD8+ and CD4+ T cell responses after vaccination.

As to this clone: The antigen is unknown.

Per germline, CDR1 LGHDT and CDR2 YNNKEL (reference sequence). Trimming pared 4 bases from V and 4 bases from J, leaving 15 bases between. This CDR3 spans 15 amino acids. Clones were read by immunoSEQ multiplex PCR, and TCRdb kept only the in-frame ones, dropping some. The sample yields about 500,000 clones, 80% to 90% seen once. The treatment was: some 20 received Ad26.COV2.S at low or high dose, single or two shots; about 5 received placebo; per-sample allocation not given. Specimens were obtained on day 63 following the first vaccine or placebo injection. The V gene is TRBV3-1 (or the pseudogene TRBV3-2), the J gene TRBJ2-3, with D perhaps TRBD2 (6 bases). The sequence was collected from a person aged 18-60 years who received the Ad26.COV2.S COVID-19 vaccine or a placebo. The sequencing used peripheral blood, collected in a trial of Ad26.COV2.S vaccine versus placebo. The CDR3 coding sequence is TGTGCCAGCAGCCGTCTGGTGGGAGGATCAGATACGCAGTATTTT. Amino acid sequence: CASSRLVGGSDTQYF.